This T cell receptor beta chain came from a study of shared clonotypes between healthy human individuals. The naive CD8 subset, CD45RO-negative cells positively selected for CCR7, excluded terminally differentiated effector memory CD45RA+ cells. This table comes from immunoSEQ multiplex PCR, and its TCRdb copy is limited to in-frame clones, with some not included. The table records about 2,200,000 clones, more than 85% of them present only once. The receptor was isolated from a man aged 18 to 29 in good health. Some clones in this sample may be carry-over from other donors' samples. Sequenced material: naive CD8+ T cells from PBMCs.

The CDR3 loop reads CASSLAQGRFYEQYF. CDR3 nucleotides: TGTGCCAGCAGTTTAGCTCAGGGGCGCTTCTACGAGCAGTACTTC. This chain uses TRBV27 with TRBJ2-7; D possibly corresponds to TRBD1 (6 bases). The V and J ends lost 2 bases and 3 bases respectively, with 14 bases between them. Germline V gene sequence: CDR1 MNHEY, CDR2 SMNVEV (reference sequence). The CDR3 extends over 15 amino acids.